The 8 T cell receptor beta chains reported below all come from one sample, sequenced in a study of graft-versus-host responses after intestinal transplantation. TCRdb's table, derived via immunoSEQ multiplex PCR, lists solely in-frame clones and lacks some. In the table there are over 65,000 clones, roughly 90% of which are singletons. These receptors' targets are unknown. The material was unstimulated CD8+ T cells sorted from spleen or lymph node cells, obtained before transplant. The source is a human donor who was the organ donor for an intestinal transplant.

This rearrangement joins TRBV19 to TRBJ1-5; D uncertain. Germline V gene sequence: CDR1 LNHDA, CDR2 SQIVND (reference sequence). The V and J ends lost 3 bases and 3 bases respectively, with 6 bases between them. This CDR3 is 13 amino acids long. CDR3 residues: CASSISHNQPQHF. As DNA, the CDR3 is TGTGCCAGTAGTATCAGCCACAATCAGCCCCAGCATTTT.

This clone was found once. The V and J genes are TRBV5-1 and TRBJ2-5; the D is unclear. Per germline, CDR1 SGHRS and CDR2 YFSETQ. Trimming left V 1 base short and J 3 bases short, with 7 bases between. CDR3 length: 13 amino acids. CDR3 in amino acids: CASSLRAEETQYF. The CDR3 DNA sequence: TGCGCCAGCAGCTTGCGTGCAGAAGAGACCCAGTACTTC.

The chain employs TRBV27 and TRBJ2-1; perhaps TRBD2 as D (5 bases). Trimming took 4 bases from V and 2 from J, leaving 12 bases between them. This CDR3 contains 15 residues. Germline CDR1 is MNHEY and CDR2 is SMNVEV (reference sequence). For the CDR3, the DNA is TGTGCCAGCAGTTCTCCCCCAGCGGCCTACAATGAGCAGTTCTTC. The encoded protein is CASSSPPAAYNEQFF.

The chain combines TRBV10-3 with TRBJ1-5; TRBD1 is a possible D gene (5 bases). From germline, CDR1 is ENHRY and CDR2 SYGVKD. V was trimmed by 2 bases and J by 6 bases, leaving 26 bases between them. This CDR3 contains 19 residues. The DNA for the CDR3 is TGTGCCATCAGTGAGGGAGATACACAAGGCCCCGCGGGGCTTCAGCCCCAGCATTTT. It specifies CAISEGDTQGPAGLQPQHF.

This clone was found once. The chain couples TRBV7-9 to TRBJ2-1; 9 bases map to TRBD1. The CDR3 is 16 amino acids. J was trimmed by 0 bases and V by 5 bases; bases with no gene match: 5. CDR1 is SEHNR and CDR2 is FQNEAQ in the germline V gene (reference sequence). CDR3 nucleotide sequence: TGTGCCAGCAGCCCAAGGACAGGGGCCTCCTACAATGAGCAGTTCTTC. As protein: CASSPRTGASYNEQFF. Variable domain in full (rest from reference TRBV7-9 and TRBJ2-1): DTGVSQNPRHKITKRGQNVTFRCDPISEHNRLYWYRQTLGQGPEFLTYFQNEAQLEKSRLLSDRFSAERPKGSFSTLEIQRTEQGDSAMYLCASSPRTGASYNEQFFGPGTRLTVL.

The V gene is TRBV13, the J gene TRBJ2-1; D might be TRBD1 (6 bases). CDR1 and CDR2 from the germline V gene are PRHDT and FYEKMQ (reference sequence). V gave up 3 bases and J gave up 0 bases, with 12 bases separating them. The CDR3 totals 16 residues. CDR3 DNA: TGTGCCAGCAGCTTCATGACAGGAAGCTCCTACAATGAGCAGTTCTTC. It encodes CASSFMTGSSYNEQFF. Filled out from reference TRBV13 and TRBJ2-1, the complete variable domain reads AAGVIQSPRHLIKEKRETATLKCYPIPRHDTVYWYQQGPGQDPQFLISFYEKMQSDKGSIPDRFSAQQFSDYHSELNMSSLELGDSALYFCASSFMTGSSYNEQFFGPGTRLTVL.

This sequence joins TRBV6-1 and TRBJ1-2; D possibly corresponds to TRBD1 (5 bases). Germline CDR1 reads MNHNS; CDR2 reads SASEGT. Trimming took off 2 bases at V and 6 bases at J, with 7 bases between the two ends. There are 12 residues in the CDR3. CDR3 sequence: CASSEWGNGYTF. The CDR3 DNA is TGTGCCAGCAGTGAATGGGGGAATGGCTACACCTTC.

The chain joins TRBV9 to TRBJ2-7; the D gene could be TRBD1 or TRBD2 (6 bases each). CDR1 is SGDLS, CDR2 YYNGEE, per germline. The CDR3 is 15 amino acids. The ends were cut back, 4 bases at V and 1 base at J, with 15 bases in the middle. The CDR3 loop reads CASSPRRDTSYEQYF. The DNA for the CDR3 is TGTGCCAGCAGCCCTAGGCGGGACACTTCCTACGAGCAGTACTTC.